This TCR beta chain was retrieved from a study of cytomegalovirus exposure and HLA in healthy donors. Whole-study findings and limits: A later analysis reportedly found that, within productive TCRs, an Asian-associated ancestry cluster had fewer N-insertions than the mean observed across the approximately 690 donors. In a later analysis, at a false discovery rate of 0.05, roughly 16,000 TCR beta sequences matched HLA alleles.

V was clipped by 2 bases and J by 0 bases; unmatched bases: 3. This CDR3 contains 15 residues. Per germline, CDR1 MDHEN and CDR2 SYDVKM. The PCR made use of 60 Vbeta and 13 Jbeta primers. Here immunoSEQ multiplex PCR was the method, and the copy in TCRdb shows in-frame clones only, minus some. The table lists some 96,000 clones, approximately 76% of them singletons. About this clone: No antigen is known for it.

The source of this sequence is an older woman in good health and CMV-seropositive. The genes are TRBV28 and TRBJ2-7, with 8 bases matching TRBD1. Source material: PBMCs. CDR3 sequence: CASSLPGQGSYEQYF. The CDR3 DNA is TGTGCCAGCAGTTTACCTGGACAGGGCTCCTACGAGCAGTACTTC.